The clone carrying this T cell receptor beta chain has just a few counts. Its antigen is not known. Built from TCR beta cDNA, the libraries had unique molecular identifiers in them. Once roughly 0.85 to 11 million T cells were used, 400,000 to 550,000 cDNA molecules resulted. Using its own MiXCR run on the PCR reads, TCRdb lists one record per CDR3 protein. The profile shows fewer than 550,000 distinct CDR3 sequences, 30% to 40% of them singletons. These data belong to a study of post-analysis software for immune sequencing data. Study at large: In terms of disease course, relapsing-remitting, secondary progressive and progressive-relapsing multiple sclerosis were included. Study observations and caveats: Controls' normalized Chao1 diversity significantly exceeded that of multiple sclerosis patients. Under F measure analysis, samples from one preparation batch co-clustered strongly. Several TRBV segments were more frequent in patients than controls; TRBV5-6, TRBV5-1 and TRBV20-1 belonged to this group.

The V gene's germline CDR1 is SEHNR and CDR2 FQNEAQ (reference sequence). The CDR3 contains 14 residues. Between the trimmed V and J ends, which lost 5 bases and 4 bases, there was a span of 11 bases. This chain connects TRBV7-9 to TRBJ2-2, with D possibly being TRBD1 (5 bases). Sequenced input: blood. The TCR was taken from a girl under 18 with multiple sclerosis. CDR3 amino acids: CASSPRGGTGELFF. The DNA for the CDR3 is TGTGCCAGCAGCCCAAGGGGCGGCACCGGGGAGCTGTTTTTT.